These 9 T cell receptor beta chains were sequenced from one sample in a study of OX40 agonist ivuxolimab in advanced cancers. Library prep was done by the immunoSEQ multiplex PCR assay. TCRdb obtained this table from immuneACCESS and retained in-frame rearrangements with V and J assigned. These tables miss some clones; where compared with another copy, unresolved V genes account for less than half of the shortfall, and the remainder is unexplained. This sample has tens of thousands of clones in its table, and 89% of those were observed once. The ten largest clones add up to roughly 0.38% of the sample. The input for sequencing was CD4+ or CD8+ T cells sorted from blood, taken in a trial of the OX40 agonist ivuxolimab. Receptors originate from an adult with an advanced solid tumor such as melanoma, head and neck, liver or kidney cancer.

The sample holds one count of this clone. V is TRBV19 and J is TRBJ2-6; TRBD1 aligns across 7 bases. Per the germline V gene, CDR1 is LNHDA and CDR2 is SQIVND (reference sequence). CDR3 size: 14 residues. V lost 4 bases and J lost 4; bases outside the gene matches: 1. CDR3 nucleotides: TGTGCCAGTAGTAGGGGACAGGGGGCCAACGTCCTGACTTTC. This codes for CASSRGQGANVLTF. The whole variable domain, filled in from reference TRBV19 and TRBJ2-6, reads DGGITQSPKYLFRKEGQNVTLSCEQNLNHDAMYWYRQDPGQGLRLIYYSQIVNDFQKGDIAEGYSVSREKKESFPLTVTSAQKNPTAFYLCASSRGQGANVLTFGAGSRLTVL.

The chain combines TRBV12-5 with TRBJ2-2; weak D call: TRBD2 (5 bases). Germline V gene lookup returns CDR1 LGHNT and CDR2 FRNRAP. The CDR3 covers 14 residues. V was trimmed by 1 base and J by 6 bases, leaving 9 bases between them. CDR3 DNA: TGTGCTAGTGGTTTGGGACTACCTCCCGGGGAGCTGTTTTTT. Translating gives CASGLGLPPGELFF.

The chain is built from TRBV7-9 and TRBJ2-2; D uncertain. In germline, CDR1 is SEHNR, CDR2 FQNEAQ (reference sequence). Trimming left V 3 bases short and J 5 bases short, with 7 bases between. The CDR3 spans 13 residues. The CDR3 loop is CASSFPDTGELFF. The CDR3 DNA is TGTGCCAGCAGCTTCCCAGATACCGGGGAGCTGTTTTTT. Looking up the rest from reference TRBV7-9 and TRBJ2-2 gives the full variable domain: DTGVSQNPRHKITKRGQNVTFRCDPISEHNRLYWYRQTLGQGPEFLTYFQNEAQLEKSRLLSDRFSAERPKGSFSTLEIQRTEQGDSAMYLCASSFPDTGELFFGEGSRLTVL.

This chain joins TRBV18 and TRBJ2-1; TRBD2 aligns across 13 bases. Unmatched junction bases numbered 3, after V lost 0 bases and J lost 7 bases. Germline CDR1 KGHSH, CDR2 LQKENI. The length of the CDR3 is 16 residues. The CDR3 sequence: CASSPPGLAGKNEQFF. CDR3 DNA: TGTGCCAGCTCACCACCGGGACTAGCGGGAAAGAATGAGCAGTTCTTC.

V is TRBV27 and J is TRBJ2-1; the D gene could be TRBD1 or TRBD2 (5 bases each). CDR3 size: 15 residues. CDR1 and CDR2 (germline): MNHEY, SMNVEV (reference sequence). Trimming removed 6 bases from V and 7 bases from J, with 19 bases in between. CDR3 loop: CASRPDTFEGNEQFF. As DNA, the CDR3 is TGTGCCAGCAGACCCGACACGTTCGAGGGGAATGAGCAGTTCTTC.

This rearrangement joins TRBV6-5 to TRBJ2-6; a possible D gene is TRBD2 (5 bases). This CDR3 has 15 amino acids. V was shortened by 6 bases and J by 0 bases, with 9 bases between the two germline ends. CDR1 MNHEY and CDR2 SVGAGI come from the germline V gene. Here the CDR3 reads CASRAGLSGANVLTF. The CDR3 coding sequence is TGTGCCAGCAGGGCGGGCCTCTCTGGGGCCAACGTCCTGACTTTC.

This clone appeared a few times. The chain has TRBV6-5 and TRBJ1-2; 7 positions agree with TRBD1. The germline CDR1 and CDR2 sequences are MNHEY and SVGAGI. The CDR3 sequence is 13 residues long. With 4 bases clipped from V and 4 bases from J, the junction kept 3 bases outside the gene matches. The CDR3 spells CASSSGQSYGYTF. The DNA for the CDR3 is TGTGCCAGCAGTTCGGGACAGAGCTATGGCTACACCTTC.

V is TRBV9 and J is TRBJ1-2; D unclear. Germline CDR1 reads SGDLS; CDR2 reads YYNGEE. The V end lost 3 bases, the J end lost 8 bases, and 17 bases lay between the germline ends. The CDR3 totals 14 residues. In nucleotides, the CDR3 is TGTGCCAGCAGCGCTCGGGAGTTACTGACGGGCTACACCTTC. Its translation is CASSARELLTGYTF.

The V call is TRBV10-3, the J call TRBJ1-4; 10 bases align to TRBD1. This CDR3 region has 13 residues. Germline V lookup: CDR1 ENHRY, CDR2 SYGVKD. Trimming removed 8 bases from V and 8 bases from J; junction bases left unmatched: 5. Here the CDR3 reads CAIGQGVEEKLFF. The CDR3 coding sequence is TGTGCCATCGGACAGGGGGTGGAAGAAAAACTGTTTTTT.